This T cell receptor beta chain was recorded in a study of cytomegalovirus exposure and HLA in healthy donors. Study conclusions and caveats: Differences between HLA loci emerged in a later analysis of TCR association rates, with DRB1 most and HLA-C fewest.

This CDR3 comprises 17 residues. Trimming cost V 0 bases and J 1 base, with 15 bases left between them. CDR1 and CDR2 from the germline V gene are SGHRS and YFSETQ. The PCR had 60 Vbeta and 13 Jbeta primers. Data came from immunoSEQ multiplex PCR; TCRdb stores just in-frame clones and leaves some out. The sample shows over 200,000 clones, about three quarters of them seen only once. Notes on this clone: What it binds is unknown.

J is TRBJ2-3 and V is TRBV5-1; tentative D call: TRBD2 (5 bases). This sequence originates from a woman aged 55-69 years in good health and CMV-seropositive. Sequences were obtained from PBMCs. The DNA of the CDR3 is TGCGCCAGCAGCTTGGCCCCGCCGGGAACGGGCACAGATACGCAGTATTTT. Residues: CASSLAPPGTGTDTQYF.